This T cell receptor beta chain was captured by sequencing in a study of T cell changes during pregnancy in multiple sclerosis. Germline CDR1 and CDR2: SGHTA and FQGNSA. The CDR3 runs to 18 residues. V trimming: 5 bases; J trimming: 6 bases; junction bases outside the gene matches: 17. The protocol was immunoSEQ multiplex PCR, while the TCRdb copy is restricted to in-frame clones and leaves out a portion. This sample has about 32,000 clones, with nearly 90% found just once. This clonotype originated in a female donor with multiple sclerosis, enrolled in a pregnancy study. The material was CD8+ T cells from peripheral blood mononuclear cells, obtained in the second trimester of pregnancy. The V call is TRBV7-2, the J call TRBJ1-5; TRBD1 matches 9 bases. In DNA form, the CDR3 reads TGTGCCAGCAGCCCAAAGAGCGGGACAGGGCGGTTCAGTCAGCCCCAGCATTTT. Amino acids: CASSPKSGTGRFSQPQHF.